A single TCR beta chain is shown here with its context. The antigen is unknown. These data belong to a study of T cell clones after liver transplantation. Study-wide background: Standard immunosuppression, with no induction, continued until 12-24 months after transplant. Patients counted as tolerant after at least one year off all immunosuppression, enzymes not exceeding twice normal.

Findings of the study overall: Compared with third party-reactive sequences, donor-reactive ones declined more, independent of withdrawal success.

Clones were sequenced by immunoSEQ multiplex PCR, and TCRdb holds only the in-frame ones, with some missing. The table lists roughly 100,000 clones, 75% to 90% of them singletons. Trimming took off 6 bases at V and 1 base at J, with 19 bases between the two ends. Germline CDR1 is LNHDA and CDR2 is SQIVND (reference sequence). The length of the CDR3 is 18 residues. Sequencing was performed on CD4+ T cells from blood, taken before liver transplant. The clonotype was recovered from a human donor who received a liver transplant. The chain employs TRBV19 and TRBJ2-6; a possible D gene is TRBD2 (6 bases). Written as DNA, the CDR3 is TGTGCCAGTAGAGAACCCGGGACTTTCAATTCTGGGGCCAACGTCCTGACTTTC. Its translation: CASREPGTFNSGANVLTF.